The 5 T cell receptor beta chains below were found in one sample sequenced in a study of CD8 T cells in ankylosing spondylitis. General study findings and limits: Characteristic of ankylosing spondylitis blood, it appeared, was a TCR beta motif comprising roughly 8 highly homologous variants.

Their target antigens are unknown. TCRdb itself ran the 5' RACE reads through MiXCR, one entry per CDR3 protein. Here the sample spans 450,000 to 550,000 distinct CDR3 sequences, roughly 5.3% being singletons. Sequenced: blood, either unsorted or a sorted T cell fraction (not recorded which). Receptors were obtained from a male donor with ankylosing spondylitis.

This clonotype was seen ten or more times. V gene TRBV5-5 combines with J gene TRBJ2-1; 12 nucleotides match TRBD2. Germline V gene lookup returns CDR1 SGHKS and CDR2 YYEKEE (reference sequence). The CDR3 extends over 15 amino acids. Germline trimming cut 4 bases from V and 7 bases from J; bases unmatched to any gene: 6. The DNA for the CDR3 is TGTGCCAGCAGCCTAACAGGACTAGCGGGGAATGAGCAGTTCTTC. Its protein product is CASSLTGLAGNEQFF.

This clonotype was detected ten times or more. The rearrangement uses TRBV7-8 and TRBJ1-5; D ambiguous. The V end was cut by 1 base, the J end by 3 bases, with 10 bases between. CDR1 SGHVS and CDR2 FQNEAQ come from the germline V gene. This CDR3 comprises 15 residues. The CDR3 nucleotides read TGTGCCAGCAGCTTAGGACGGGTTCACAATCAGCCCCAGCATTTT. It specifies CASSLGRVHNQPQHF.

This clonotype was found many times. The chain links TRBV5-6 to TRBJ2-5; 9 bases line up with TRBD2. Germline V gene lookup returns CDR1 SGHDT and CDR2 YYEEEE. With 0 bases clipped from V and 4 bases from J, the junction kept 10 bases outside the gene matches. The CDR3 runs to 17 residues. CDR3 DNA sequence: TGTGCCAGCAGCTTGGTTTTGCGGGAGGGCCAGGGAGAGACCCAGTACTTC. Its translation: CASSLVLREGQGETQYF.

In this sample, this clonotype turned up many times. This sequence joins TRBV4-3 and TRBJ1-6; D perhaps matches TRBD1 (6 bases). CDR1 and CDR2 from the germline V gene are LGHNA and YSLEER. The CDR3 consists of 17 residues. Deletions cut 0 bases from V and 9 bases from J, with 18 bases between. The CDR3 DNA follows: TGCGCCAGCAGCCAAGAAGTCGTGGGGACATCAGTTTCACCCCTCCACTTT. Translation: CASSQEVVGTSVSPLHF.

This clonotype was observed a few times. This chain links TRBV20-1 with TRBJ2-7; TRBD2 matches at 9 bases. Trimming cost V 3 bases and J 2 bases; bases outside gene matches: 14. From germline, CDR1 is DFQATT and CDR2 SNEGSKA (reference sequence). This CDR3 spans 17 amino acids. CDR3 bases: TGCAGTGCTAGTCCAGCTCTAGCGGGAAAAGACCCCTACGAGCAGTACTTC. Amino acids: CSASPALAGKDPYEQYF.